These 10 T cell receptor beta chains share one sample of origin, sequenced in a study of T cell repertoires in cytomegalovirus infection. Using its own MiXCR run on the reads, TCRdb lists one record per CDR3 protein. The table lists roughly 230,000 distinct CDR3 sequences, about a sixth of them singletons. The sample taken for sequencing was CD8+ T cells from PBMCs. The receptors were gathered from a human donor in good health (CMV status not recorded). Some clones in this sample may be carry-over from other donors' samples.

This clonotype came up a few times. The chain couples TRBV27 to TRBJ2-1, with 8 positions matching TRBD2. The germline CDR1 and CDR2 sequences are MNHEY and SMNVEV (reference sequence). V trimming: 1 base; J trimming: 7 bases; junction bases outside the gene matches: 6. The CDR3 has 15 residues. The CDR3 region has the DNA TGTGCCAGCAGTTTATTGACGGCTAGCGGGAATGAGCAGTTCTTC. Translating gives CASSLLTASGNEQFF.

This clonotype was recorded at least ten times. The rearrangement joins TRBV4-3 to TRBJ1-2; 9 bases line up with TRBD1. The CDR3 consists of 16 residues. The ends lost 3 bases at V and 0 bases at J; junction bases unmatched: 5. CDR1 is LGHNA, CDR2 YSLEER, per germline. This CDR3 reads CASSHLQGAPNYGYTF. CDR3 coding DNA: TGCGCCAGCAGCCACCTACAGGGGGCCCCTAACTATGGCTACACCTTC.

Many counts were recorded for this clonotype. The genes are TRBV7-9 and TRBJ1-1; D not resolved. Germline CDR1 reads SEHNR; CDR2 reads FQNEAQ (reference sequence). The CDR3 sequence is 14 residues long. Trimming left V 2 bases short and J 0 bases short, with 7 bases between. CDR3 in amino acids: CASSLSELNTEAFF. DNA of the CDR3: TGTGCCAGCAGCTTAAGTGAGTTGAACACTGAAGCTTTCTTT.

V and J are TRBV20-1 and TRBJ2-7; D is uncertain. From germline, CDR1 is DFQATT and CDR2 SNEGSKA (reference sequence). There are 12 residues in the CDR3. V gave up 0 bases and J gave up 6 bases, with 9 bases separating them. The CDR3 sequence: CSARDPTPEQYF. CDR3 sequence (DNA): TGCAGTGCTAGAGACCCGACCCCCGAGCAGTACTTC.

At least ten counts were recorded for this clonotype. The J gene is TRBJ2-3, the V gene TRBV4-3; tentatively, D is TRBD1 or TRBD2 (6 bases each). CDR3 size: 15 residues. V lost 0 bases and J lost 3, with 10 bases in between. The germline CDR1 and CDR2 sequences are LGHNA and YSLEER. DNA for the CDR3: TGCGCCAGCAGCCAAGATACGGGGGCGACAGATACGCAGTATTTT. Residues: CASSQDTGATDTQYF.

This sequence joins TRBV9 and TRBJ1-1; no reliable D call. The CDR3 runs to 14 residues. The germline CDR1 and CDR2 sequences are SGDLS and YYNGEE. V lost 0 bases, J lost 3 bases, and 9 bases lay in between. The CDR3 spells CASSVVGLDTEAFF. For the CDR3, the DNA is TGTGCCAGCAGCGTAGTGGGTTTGGACACTGAAGCTTTCTTT.

The CDR3 here is CASSSSGQGRRGAPDTQYF. Here the CDR3 DNA reads TGCGCCAGCAGCAGCAGCGGGCAGGGGCGGCGGGGCGCCCCAGATACGCAGTATTTT. The genes are TRBV5-1 and TRBJ2-3; tentatively, D is TRBD1 or TRBD2 (6 bases each). The CDR3 covers 19 residues. Trimming removed 4 bases at V and 4 bases at J, with 28 bases between. Germline V gives CDR1 SGHRS, CDR2 YFSETQ.

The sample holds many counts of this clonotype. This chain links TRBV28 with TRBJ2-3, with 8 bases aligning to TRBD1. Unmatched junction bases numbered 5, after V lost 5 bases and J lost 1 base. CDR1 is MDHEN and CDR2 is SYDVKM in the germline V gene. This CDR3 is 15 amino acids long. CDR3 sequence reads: CASSPGGSRTDTQYF. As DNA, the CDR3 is TGTGCCAGCAGTCCAGGGGGCAGCCGCACAGATACGCAGTATTTT. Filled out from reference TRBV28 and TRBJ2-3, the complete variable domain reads DVKVTQSSRYLVKRTGEKVFLECVQDMDHENMFWYRQDPGLGLRLIYFSYDVKMKEKGDIPEGYSVSREKKERFSLILESASTNQTSMYLCASSPGGSRTDTQYFGPGTRLTVL.

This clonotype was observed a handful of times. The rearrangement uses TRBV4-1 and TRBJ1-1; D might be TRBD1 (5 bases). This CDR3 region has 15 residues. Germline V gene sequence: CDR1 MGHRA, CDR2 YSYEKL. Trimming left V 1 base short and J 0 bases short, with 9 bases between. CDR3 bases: TGCGCCAGCAGCCAAGGTAGACAGATGAACACTGAAGCTTTCTTT. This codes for CASSQGRQMNTEAFF.

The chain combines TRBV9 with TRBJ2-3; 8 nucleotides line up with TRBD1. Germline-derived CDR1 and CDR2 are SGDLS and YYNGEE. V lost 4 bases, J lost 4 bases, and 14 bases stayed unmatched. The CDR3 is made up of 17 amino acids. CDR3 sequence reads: CASSPTSPGTGPDTQYF. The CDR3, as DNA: TGTGCCAGCAGCCCTACAAGTCCCGGGACAGGCCCAGATACGCAGTATTTT.